A selection of T cell receptor beta chains follows, all from one sample in a study of T cells in Graves' hyperthyroidism and ophthalmopathy. MiXCR was run by TCRdb on the multiplex PCR reads, yielding one entry per CDR3 protein. The table records hundreds of thousands of distinct CDR3 sequences, 16% of them present only once. The sample comprised blood. The receptors stem from a woman aged 18-29 years with Graves' hyperthyroidism. CDR3s include the opening cysteine and the closing phenylalanine or tryptophan. The D gene is left open where the match is weak. Rows give clone size only sometimes, using once, few, many, or a class for an expanded clone.

J | size | V | D | DNA | CDR3
TRBJ1-5 | NA | TRBV27 | TRBD1 | TGTGCCAGCAGTATACGGGGGACAGGGAGCCAGCCCCAGCATTTT | CASSIRGTGSQPQHF
TRBJ2-3 | many | TRBV5-8 | TRBD2 | TGTGCCAGCAGCCATGGACTAGCGGGAGCAGTAGATACGCAGTATTTT | CASSHGLAGAVDTQYF
TRBJ1-2 | NA | TRBV9 | TRBD1 | TGTGCCAGCAGCGTAGGGACAGGGGTTGCTAACTATGGCTACACCTTC | CASSVGTGVANYGYTF
TRBJ1-5 | few | TRBV6-1 | NA | TGTGCCAGCAGTGGCTTATCGGTGGGTCAGCCCCAGCATTTT | CASSGLSVGQPQHF
TRBJ2-1 | few | TRBV6-9 | TRBD2 | TGTGCCAGCAGTTACACCACTACTAGCGGTACCTACAATGAGCAGTTCTTC | CASSYTTTSGTYNEQFF
TRBJ1-2 | many | TRBV28 | TRBD1 | TGTGCCAGCAGCCGAACAGGGGATCGGAATGGCTACACCTTC | CASSRTGDRNGYTF
TRBJ2-7 | NA | TRBV6-1 | NA | TGTGCCAGCAGTCCACAGGGAGGCCCCTACGAGCAGTACTTC | CASSPQGGPYEQYF
TRBJ2-5 | few | TRBV20-1 | NA | TGCAGTGCTGGAGACACCCTCGGAGAGACCCAGTACTTC | CSAGDTLGETQYF
TRBJ2-3 | few | TRBV5-6 | NA | TGTGCCAGCAGCATCGAAGCGACAGATACGCAGTATTTT | CASSIEATDTQYF
TRBJ1-2 | few | TRBV9 | NA | TGTGCCAGCAGCGTAACCACAGGGATGTCTAACTATGGCTACACCTTC | CASSVTTGMSNYGYTF
TRBJ1-2 | once | TRBV12-3/TRBV12-4 | NA | TGTGCCAGCAGTGCAGCGTCTTATGGCTACACCTTC | CASSAASYGYTF
TRBJ2-7 | many | TRBV3-1 | TRBD1 | TGTGCCAGCAGCCAGGCCGGGACAGGGGTCCACGAGCAGTACTTC | CASSQAGTGVHEQYF
TRBJ1-4 | many | TRBV12-3/TRBV12-4 | NA | TGTGCCAGCAGCCAGGACCGGGAAAAACTGTTTTTT | CASSQDREKLFF
TRBJ2-1 | many | TRBV5-1 | TRBD2 | TGCGCCAGCAGCTTGGTGCTAGCGGGAGGAGTGGATGAGCAGTTCTTC | CASSLVLAGGVDEQFF
TRBJ1-2 | many | TRBV18 | TRBD1 | TGTGCCAGCTCACCGGGGGACAGGGTCGGCGGCTACACCTTC | CASSPGDRVGGYTF
TRBJ2-3 | many | TRBV20-1 | NA | TGCAGTGCTAGAGACCGGATGGATACGCAGTATTTT | CSARDRMDTQYF
TRBJ1-4 | few | TRBV20-1 | NA | TGCAGTGCTAGAGGGGACACCACAACTAATGAAAAACTGTTTTTT | CSARGDTTTNEKLFF
TRBJ2-7 | NA | TRBV4-1 | NA | TGCGCCAGCAGCCATGGCGTCGGAGGGGGATCCTACGAGCAGTACTTC | CASSHGVGGGSYEQYF
TRBJ2-3 | NA | TRBV19 | NA | TGTGCCAGTGGCTCGTCGGGAATTGAGACAGATACGCAGTATTTT | CASGSSGIETDTQYF
TRBJ2-1 | many | TRBV24-1 | NA | TGTGCCACCTCAACGGGGTGGGAAAACAATGAGCAGTTCTTC | CATSTGWENNEQFF
TRBJ1-5 | many | TRBV9 | TRBD1 | TGTGCCAGCAACCCGACAGGGACTAGCAATCAGCCCCAGCATTTT | CASNPTGTSNQPQHF
TRBJ2-3 | many | TRBV4-3 | NA | TGCGCCAGCAGCCAAGGTGGTATCGCAGATACGCAGTATTTT | CASSQGGIADTQYF
TRBJ2-5 | many | TRBV29-1 | TRBD2 | TGCAGCGTCACTCCAGCGGGAGAACAAGAGACCCAGTACTTC | CSVTPAGEQETQYF
TRBJ1-4 | many | TRBV3-1 | NA | TGTGCCAGCAGCGCGACAGACCAGGACGAAAAACTGTTTTTT | CASSATDQDEKLFF
TRBJ2-7 | few | TRBV30 | TRBD1 | TGTGCGGGGGGACAGGGGGATCCCTACGAGCAGTACTTC | CAGGQGDPYEQYF
TRBJ1-2 | NA | TRBV5-4 | NA | TGTGCCAGCAGCTGGGACGGCAGGGAAGAAGGCTACACCTTC | CASSWDGREEGYTF
TRBJ1-3 | NA | TRBV12-5 | NA | TGTGCTAGTGGTTTGGTACTGCACACCAGCTCTGGAAACACCATATATTTT | CASGLVLHTSSGNTIYF
TRBJ1-2 | many | TRBV7-9 | NA | TGTGCCAGCAGCTTCGTTTCGACAGGAAAATATGGCTACACCTTC | CASSFVSTGKYGYTF
TRBJ2-3 | few | TRBV12-3/TRBV12-4 | TRBD2 | TGTGCCAGCAGCCGACTAGCGGGAATGGGTACGCAGTATTTT | CASSRLAGMGTQYF
TRBJ2-4 | few | TRBV28 | TRBD1 | TGTGCCAGCAGTTTCCCAGGGGGTCTAGCCAAAAACATTCAGTACTTC | CASSFPGGLAKNIQYF
TRBJ1-2 | NA | TRBV24-1 | NA | TGTGCCACCAGTCCAGGGGCCCATGGCTACACCTTC | CATSPGAHGYTF
TRBJ2-1 | few | TRBV4-1 | NA | TGCGCCAGCAGCCATCAGGCGGGAATCGGCGATGAGCAGTTCTTC | CASSHQAGIGDEQFF
TRBJ2-5 | many | TRBV15 | TRBD2 | TGTGCCACCAGCAGAGACACTAGCGGCCAAGAGACCCAGTACTTC | CATSRDTSGQETQYF
TRBJ2-5 | NA | TRBV20-1 | TRBD2 | TGCAGTGCTAGAGCTTCGGGACTACAAGAGACCCAGTACTTC | CSARASGLQETQYF
TRBJ2-7 | few | TRBV10-3 | TRBD2 | TGTGCCATAAGGACTAGCGGGACCTACGAGCAGTACTTC | CAIRTSGTYEQYF
TRBJ2-7 | NA | TRBV9 | NA | TGTGCCAGCAGCGTAGGAAGCCAGAAAACCTACGAGCAGTACTTC | CASSVGSQKTYEQYF
TRBJ2-1 | NA | TRBV10-2 | NA | TGCGCCAGCAGTCGATCGGAGGGGCCCCTTGCAAATGAGCAGTTCTTC | CASSRSEGPLANEQFF
TRBJ2-7 | NA | TRBV29-1 | NA | TGCAGCGTTCGGACAGTCTACGAGCAGTACTTC | CSVRTVYEQYF
TRBJ2-1 | NA | TRBV7-7 | NA | TGTGCTAGCAGCTTAAGCGGGGACAGCTCCTACAATGAGCAGTTCTTC | CASSLSGDSSYNEQFF
TRBJ2-5 | many | TRBV7-2 | TRBD2 | TGTGCCAGCAGCTTAGTTTCGAGCGGGGGGGGTTACCAAGAGACCCAGTACTTC | CASSLVSSGGGYQETQYF
TRBJ1-6 | NA | TRBV5-1 | TRBD1 | TGCGCCAGCAGCAGCACAGGGGCCGGAGGTTCACCCCTCCACTTT | CASSSTGAGGSPLHF
TRBJ2-1 | many | TRBV20-1 | NA | TGCAGTGCCATGGGGCTCCCTCGAATTGAGCAGTTCTTC | CSAMGLPRIEQFF
TRBJ1-2 | many | TRBV28 | TRBD1 | TGTGCCAGCAGCGTTGACAGGGCCCACTATGGCTACACCTTC | CASSVDRAHYGYTF
TRBJ2-7 | many | TRBV28 | TRBD2 | TGTGCCAGCAGCCGCCGGGACTACTCCTACGAGCAGTACTTC | CASSRRDYSYEQYF
TRBJ2-3 | many | TRBV12-3/TRBV12-4 | TRBD2 | TGTGCCAGCAGTTTTGGTAGCGGGAGGGCCTCCGCAGATACGCAGTATTTT | CASSFGSGRASADTQYF
TRBJ2-2 | NA | TRBV7-9 | TRBD1 | TGTGCCAGCAGCGCCCCGGGACAGGGGTTCGTCGGGGAGCTGTTTTTT | CASSAPGQGFVGELFF
TRBJ1-2 | many | TRBV12-3/TRBV12-4 | NA | TGTGCCAGCAGTTTTTCGGAGGATGGCTACACCTTC | CASSFSEDGYTF
TRBJ2-3 | many | TRBV4-1 | NA | TGCGCCAGCAGACAATCCGGGACCTCGGCTACTACAGATACGCAGTATTTT | CASRQSGTSATTDTQYF
TRBJ1-5 | NA | TRBV28 | NA | TGTGCCAGCAGCCTGGACAGAACTCATCAGCCCCAGCATTTT | CASSLDRTHQPQHF
TRBJ1-5 | NA | TRBV10-3 | NA | TGTGCCATCCGAAGGGACACCAATCAGCCCCAGCATTTT | CAIRRDTNQPQHF
TRBJ2-2 | many | TRBV2 | NA | TGTGCCAGCATTGAACTCCTGAACACCGGGGAGCTGTTTTTT | CASIELLNTGELFF
TRBJ1-1 | many | TRBV20-1 | NA | TGCAGACCGACAGGCCTGAACACTAAAGCTTTCTTT | CRPTGLNTKAFF